These 5 T cell receptor beta chains were sequenced from one sample in a study of T cells in narcolepsy. Produced via immunoSEQ multiplex PCR; TCRdb's table is partial and in-frame only. Of some 32,000 clones in the sample, roughly four fifths were seen once. The specimen sequenced was CD45RA- memory CD4+ T cells from PBMCs. Receptor source: a human donor with narcolepsy.

The chain has TRBV6-1 and TRBJ2-5; 12 positions match TRBD2. CDR1 is MNHNS and CDR2 is SASEGT in the germline V gene. V lost 5 bases and J lost 3; bases outside the gene matches: 4. The CDR3 sequence is 15 residues long. DNA for the CDR3: TGTGCCAGCAGTAAGAGACTAGCGGGGGAAGAGACCCAGTACTTC. It yields the protein CASSKRLAGEETQYF.

The gene calls are TRBV28 and TRBJ1-6, with 9 bases matching TRBD1. The CDR3 covers 16 residues. V trimming: 7 bases; J trimming: 4 bases; junction bases outside the gene matches: 8. Germline V gene sequence: CDR1 MDHEN, CDR2 SYDVKM. The CDR3 bases are TGTGCCAGCATCCCGGCGGGACAGGGATATAATTCACCCCTCCACTTT. This codes for CASIPAGQGYNSPLHF. Filled out from reference TRBV28 and TRBJ1-6, the complete variable domain reads DVKVTQSSRYLVKRTGEKVFLECVQDMDHENMFWYRQDPGLGLRLIYFSYDVKMKEKGDIPEGYSVSREKKERFSLILESASTNQTSMYLCASIPAGQGYNSPLHFGNGTRLTVT.

The chain links TRBV30 to TRBJ2-1, with 14 bases identical to TRBD2. V shed 4 bases and J 0 bases; nucleotides not matched to a gene: 11. Germline CDR1 GTSNPN, CDR2 SVGIG (reference sequence). The CDR3 has 19 amino acids. The DNA of the CDR3 is TGTGCCTGGACCACCCGACTAGCGGGGGGGCCGAGCTCCTACAATGAGCAGTTCTTC. Its protein product is CAWTTRLAGGPSSYNEQFF.

The V call is TRBV28, the J call TRBJ2-5; D possibly uses TRBD1 or TRBD2 (5 bases each). Germline CDR1 is MDHEN and CDR2 is SYDVKM. Trimming removed 6 bases from V and 3 bases from J, with 11 bases in between. The CDR3 contains 13 residues. In nucleotides, the CDR3 is TGTGCCAGCAGCGAGAGGGGAAAAGAGACCCAGTACTTC. Translated: CASSERGKETQYF.

The V call is TRBV11-2, the J call TRBJ1-1; weak D call: TRBD1 (5 bases). Trimming removed 1 base from V and 1 base from J, with 7 bases in between. The CDR3 runs 14 residues. Germline V gene data show CDR1 as SGHAT and CDR2 as FQNNGV. The CDR3, as DNA: TGTGCCAGCAGCTTAGTTGACAGGAACACTGAAGCTTTCTTT. The encoded protein is CASSLVDRNTEAFF. Based on the CDR3 plus reference TRBV11-2 and TRBJ1-1, the full variable domain is EAGVAQSPRYKIIEKRQSVAFWCNPISGHATLYWYQQILGQGPKLLIQFQNNGVVDDSQLPKDRFSAERLKGVDSTLKIQPAKLEDSAVYLCASSLVDRNTEAFFGQGTRLTVV.